This TCR beta chain was sequenced during a study of blood T cell repertoires in COVID-19. About the study: T cells, B-cell-depleted T cells, or PBMCs provided the cDNA or gDNA that served as material.

Germline V lookup: CDR1 SGHTA, CDR2 FQGNSA. This CDR3 has 16 amino acids. The trim removed 5 bases at V and 6 bases at J, leaving 14 bases unmatched. Authors' methods: The authors estimated nucleated cell counts from reference gene primer amplification. The data were produced by immunoSEQ multiplex PCR, yet TCRdb's version contains in-frame clones alone and is incomplete. V and J calls and clone size come straight from that table; D and trimming were deduced from the DNA. The sample holds around 200,000 clones, over 80% seen once. Donors of Cohort 3 who recovered were those that had two negative PCRs, clearance, or symptom resolution.

This TCR was recovered from a man aged 30 to 45 who had recovered from COVID-19. Sequencing was performed on PBMCs or T cells enriched from blood (not recorded which). This sequence joins TRBV7-2 and TRBJ1-2, with 8 bases lining up with TRBD1. CDR3 coding DNA: TGTGCCAGCAGCCCCTGGACCCGGGGGACAGGACATGGCTACACCTTC. Its protein product is CASSPWTRGTGHGYTF. The full variable domain, with the rest looked up from reference TRBV7-2 and TRBJ1-2, is GAGVSQSPSNKVTEKGKDVELRCDPISGHTALYWYRQSLGQGLEFLIYFQGNSAPDKSGLPSDRFSAERTGGSVSTLTIQRTQQEDSAVYLCASSPWTRGTGHGYTFGSGTRLTVV.